This entry describes one TCR beta chain. The data were obtained in a study of blood T cell repertoires in COVID-19. For the study at large: From the United States, Italy and Spain came samples of acute and convalescent COVID-19. Sources were T cells, B-cell-depleted T cells, or PBMCs; the material itself was cDNA or gDNA.

Trimming removed 5 bases from V and 4 bases from J; junction bases left unmatched: 3. CDR3 size: 13 residues. The authors' processing: Nucleated cell counts were estimated from reference gene primer amplification. Method: immunoSEQ multiplex PCR; TCRdb's copy keeps in-frame clones and lacks some. V, J and clone size were drawn from that table, and D and trimming were deduced from the DNA. The table includes fewer than 300,000 clones, about 80% detected once. It was during active infection that Seattle patients were enrolled and then longitudinally followed. The chain links TRBV12-3 or TRBV12-4 to TRBJ2-5, with 8 bases identical to TRBD2. The receptor's source is a person aged 65-85 years with COVID-19, enrolled during active disease. The sample taken for sequencing was peripheral blood. CDR3 nucleotides: TGTGCCAGCAGTGCGGCGGGAGGAGAGACCCAGTACTTC. As protein: CASSAAGGETQYF.